The subject of this entry is one TCR beta chain. This entry is derived from a study of blood T cell repertoires in COVID-19. On the study more broadly: Sources were T cells, B-cell-depleted T cells, or PBMCs; the material itself was cDNA or gDNA.

Under the authors' procedure: From reference gene primer amplification, estimates of nucleated cell counts were derived. Sequenced by immunoSEQ multiplex PCR; TCRdb stores in-frame clones only, minus some. The DNA was the basis for D and trimming; V, J and clone size are from that table. The sample includes 160,000 or so clones, 80% to 90% of them seen just once. The CDR3 loop spans 14 amino acids. V lost 3 bases to trimming and J lost 7 bases; unmatched junction nucleotides: 1. Germline V gene data show CDR1 as SNHLY and CDR2 as FYNNEI. The source is a man in his 60s with acute or convalescent COVID-19. This chain links TRBV2 with TRBJ1-4, with TRBD1 matching over 11 bases. Sequencing was done on a sample of peripheral blood. CDR3 loop: CASSEGTGGEKLFF. For the CDR3, the DNA is TGTGCCAGCAGTGAGGGGACAGGGGGTGAAAAACTGTTTTTT.